Following are 24 T cell receptor beta chains from one sample sequenced in a study of post-analysis software for immune sequencing data. TCR beta cDNA libraries included unique molecular identifiers. MiXCR, run by TCRdb on the PCR reads, gives a single entry per CDR3 protein. The sample carries 800,000 to 950,000 distinct CDR3 sequences, approximately 57% recorded once. Broader study findings: Patients carried 5 or 6 TRBV segments more frequently than controls did, and TRBV5-6, TRBV5-1 and TRBV20-1 were among them.

Their specific antigens are unknown. Source material: blood. These receptors originate from a girl aged 5-17 years with multiple sclerosis.

A single count supports this clonotype. V usage is TRBV12-3 or TRBV12-4 and J usage is TRBJ1-1; 7 nucleotides line up with TRBD1. The CDR3 has 13 residues. The trim removed 6 bases at V and 6 bases at J, leaving 7 bases unmatched. The DNA of the CDR3 is TGTGCCAGCAGAAAGGGGACAGCAGCTGAAGCTTTCTTT. Amino acid sequence: CASRKGTAAEAFF.

This rearrangement joins TRBV4-1 to TRBJ2-1, with D possibly being TRBD1 or TRBD2 (7 bases each). Germline V CDR1 and CDR2: MGHRA, YSYEKL. The CDR3 length is 16 residues. V was trimmed by 0 bases and J by 12 bases, leaving 21 bases between them. CDR3: CASSQDEETRGGRQFF. DNA of the CDR3: TGCGCCAGCAGCCAAGATGAGGAGACCAGGGGGGGTCGGCAGTTCTTC.

The chain employs TRBV4-1 and TRBJ2-7; 7 bases agree with TRBD1. The CDR3 has 16 residues. Germline-derived CDR1 and CDR2 are MGHRA and YSYEKL. V trimming: 1 base; J trimming: 0 bases; junction bases outside the gene matches: 6. The CDR3: CASSQAGTAGSYEQYF. CDR3 DNA sequence: TGCGCCAGCAGCCAAGCAGGGACAGCCGGCTCCTACGAGCAGTACTTC.

CDR3 sequence (DNA): TGTGCCAGCAGTTACTATGGATTGCGGGAGGCGGGGGATACGCAGTATTTT. This encodes CASSYYGLREAGDTQYF. The V call is TRBV6-6, the J call TRBJ2-3, with 8 bases aligning to TRBD2. The CDR3 length is 17 residues. The germline V gene encodes CDR1 MNHNY and CDR2 SVGAGI (reference sequence). V lost 1 base and J lost 6; bases outside the gene matches: 12.

V is TRBV10-3 and J is TRBJ2-5, with TRBD1 matching 8 bases. The V gene end was trimmed by 5 bases and the J gene end by 3 bases; junction bases not matched to a gene: 11. Germline CDR1 reads ENHRY; CDR2 reads SYGVKD. CDR3 length: 16 residues. CDR3 sequence (DNA): TGTGCCATCAGTCCCGCCCGGACAGGGCTTGAAGAGACCCAGTACTTC. Amino acid sequence: CAISPARTGLEETQYF.

There are a few counts of this clonotype. The chain has TRBV29-1 and TRBJ2-1; the D gene is possibly TRBD2 (6 bases). V lost 4 bases and J 0 bases, leaving 16 bases between the germline ends. The CDR3 runs 16 residues. Germline V lookup: CDR1 SQVTM, CDR2 ANQGSEA. The CDR3 bases are TGCAGCGTTGGGGAGCTCGGAGGGACCTCCTACAATGAGCAGTTCTTC. Translation: CSVGELGGTSYNEQFF.

This clonotype has more than one count but fewer than ten. The rearrangement uses TRBV4-1 and TRBJ2-1; D is unclear. The CDR3 runs 12 residues. The ends were cut back, 6 bases at V and 4 bases at J, with 7 bases in the middle. The germline gives CDR1 MGHRA, CDR2 YSYEKL. The CDR3 DNA is TGCGCCAGCAGGAAGGGATACAATGAGCAGTTCTTC. It encodes CASRKGYNEQFF.

This sequence joins TRBV2 and TRBJ2-3, with a weak D call TRBD1 (5 bases). CDR3 length: 15 residues. Germline loops: CDR1 SNHLY, CDR2 FYNNEI. V lost 2 bases and J lost 10, with 19 bases in between. The CDR3 DNA follows: TGTGCCAGCAGTGAAAAGGTGGTCTTTGTAGGGGCGCAGTATTTT. Amino acid sequence: CASSEKVVFVGAQYF. The variable domain in full, completed from reference TRBV2 and TRBJ2-3, reads EPEVTQTPSHQVTQMGQEVILRCVPISNHLYFYWYRQILGQKVEFLVSFYNNEISEKSEIFDDQFSVERPDGSNFTLKIRSTKLEDSAMYFCASSEKVVFVGAQYFGPGTRLTVL.

This chain connects TRBV29-1 to TRBJ2-5; D tentatively reads TRBD1 or TRBD2 (5 bases each). Germline lookup yields CDR1 SQVTM and CDR2 ANQGSEA. This CDR3 spans 11 amino acids. For the CDR3, the DNA is TGCGGGGTGGGGACCTACAATGAGCAGTACTTC. Translating it yields CGVGTYNEQYF.

CDR3 sequence: CATSDGQGKETQYF. DNA for the CDR3: TGTGCCACCAGTGATGGACAGGGGAAAGAGACCCAGTACTTC. This chain uses TRBV24-1 with TRBJ2-5, with 9 nucleotides matching TRBD1. The CDR3 has 14 amino acids. Per germline, CDR1 KGHDR and CDR2 SFDVKD. V was clipped by 3 bases and J by 3 bases; unmatched bases: 1.

The V and J genes are TRBV20-1 and TRBJ2-1; tentatively, D is TRBD2 (5 bases). CDR3 length: 11 amino acids. Trimming pared 1 base from V and 9 bases from J, leaving 7 bases between. Looked up from germline, CDR1 is DFQATT and CDR2 is SNEGSKA (reference sequence). CDR3 loop: CSARASTEQFF. The CDR3 bases are TGCAGTGCTAGAGCTAGCACTGAGCAGTTCTTC.

The chain links TRBV20-1 to TRBJ2-3, with TRBD2 matching 13 bases. The CDR3 loop spans 20 amino acids. CDR1 DFQATT and CDR2 SNEGSKA come from the germline V gene (reference sequence). The V gene end was trimmed by 1 base and the J gene end by 2 bases; junction bases not matched to a gene: 15. The CDR3 coding sequence is TGCAGTGCTAGAGTTTTTCTGGGGACTAGCGGGAAGGAAACCACAGATACGCAGTATTTT. Translating it yields CSARVFLGTSGKETTDTQYF.

This clonotype was picked up one time. The rearrangement joins TRBV10-3 to TRBJ2-2; 8 bases match TRBD2. V shed 10 bases, J shed 0 bases, and the junction held 4 bases outside the gene matches. From germline, CDR1 is ENHRY and CDR2 SYGVKD. This CDR3 has 14 residues. In DNA, the CDR3 is TGTGCCACCCTAGCGGGCACGAACACCGGGGAGCTGTTTTTT. As protein: CATLAGTNTGELFF.

For this clonotype: One end of the junction does not line up with germline, which may come from a read error. This rearrangement joins TRBV12-5 to TRBJ1-2, with D unclear. The germline CDR1 and CDR2 sequences are LGHNT and FRNRAP. This CDR3 region has 13 residues. CDR3: CVSGSLTNYGYTF. The CDR3, as DNA: TGTGTTAGTGGTTCTCTGACTAACTATGGCTACACCTTC.

V usage is TRBV9 and J usage is TRBJ1-2; no clear D gene. In germline, CDR1 is SGDLS, CDR2 YYNGEE. V lost 0 bases and J lost 1, with 1 base in between. This CDR3 has 12 residues. The CDR3: CASSVVNYGYTF. CDR3 bases: TGTGCCAGCAGCGTAGTTAACTATGGCTACACCTTC.

This chain uses TRBV12-3 or TRBV12-4 with TRBJ2-5, with D perhaps TRBD1 or TRBD2 (6 bases each). Trimming took 1 base from V and 5 from J, leaving 14 bases between them. The CDR3 has 15 amino acids. The CDR3 loop reads CASSLGGQGGETQYF. The CDR3 nucleotides read TGTGCCAGCAGTTTAGGGGGGCAGGGAGGCGAGACCCAGTACTTC.

Worth noting for this clonotype: One end of the junction is discordant with germline, which a read error may explain. Here the CDR3 reads CAISSAGGQADAQYF. CDR3 bases: TGTGCCATCTCCTCGGCGGGAGGGCAAGCAGATGCGCAGTATTTT. The J gene is TRBJ2-3, the V gene TRBV10-3; TRBD2 aligns across 9 bases. Germline V CDR1 and CDR2: ENHRY, SYGVKD. The CDR3 totals 15 residues.

This sequence joins TRBV29-1 and TRBJ2-3, with 7 bases matching TRBD1. V was clipped by 7 bases and J by 5 bases; unmatched bases: 9. Germline-derived CDR1 and CDR2 are SQVTM and ANQGSEA. The CDR3 has 13 residues. This CDR3 reads CSARGQAQDTQYF. As DNA, the CDR3 is TGCAGCGCGCGAGGACAGGCGCAAGATACGCAGTATTTT.

This chain uses TRBV6-6 with TRBJ2-2, with a weak D call TRBD2 (6 bases). V was trimmed by 4 bases and J by 0 bases, leaving 6 bases between them. Looked up from germline, CDR1 is MNHNY and CDR2 is SVGAGI (reference sequence). The CDR3 runs 14 residues. The CDR3: CASSWGANTGELFF. The CDR3 DNA is TGTGCCAGCAGTTGGGGGGCGAACACCGGGGAGCTGTTTTTT.

V and J are TRBV5-1 and TRBJ2-3; D is possibly TRBD2 (6 bases). The V and J ends lost 0 bases and 6 bases respectively, with 17 bases between them. The CDR3 is made up of 16 amino acids. The V gene's germline CDR1 is SGHRS and CDR2 YFSETQ. The CDR3 spells CASSLEGSGGYDTQYF. DNA for the CDR3: TGCGCCAGCAGCTTGGAAGGTAGCGGTGGGTATGATACGCAGTATTTT.

This clonotype was picked up a small number of times. This chain joins TRBV29-1 and TRBJ1-2; no reliable D call. Germline V gene lookup returns CDR1 SQVTM and CDR2 ANQGSEA. This CDR3 has 13 residues. Trimming cost V 0 bases and J 4 bases, with 9 bases left between them. As DNA, the CDR3 is TGCAGCGTTGAAGATTTAGGTGGCTATGGCTACACCTTC. Encoded protein: CSVEDLGGYGYTF.

The chain links TRBV6-5 to TRBJ2-3; no clear D. There are 17 residues in the CDR3. The V gene's germline CDR1 is MNHEY and CDR2 SVGAGI. Trimming took 0 bases from V and 0 from J, leaving 13 bases between them. The CDR3 sequence is CASSYSVHPTSTDTQYF. The CDR3 bases are TGTGCCAGCAGTTACTCGGTACACCCGACCAGCACAGATACGCAGTATTTT.

The genes are TRBV21-1 and TRBJ2-1; the D call TRBD1 from the table was never checked on the DNA. TRBV21-1 corresponds to a pseudogene. This CDR3 is built from 15 residues. CDR3 loop: CASSKGQGRRYEQFF. The CDR3 coding sequence is TGTGCCAGCAGCAAAGGACAGGGGAGGAGATATGAGCAGTTCTTC.

The V and J genes are TRBV29-1 and TRBJ1-1; D not certain. Looked up from germline, CDR1 is SQVTM and CDR2 is ANQGSEA. With 8 bases removed from V and 4 bases from J, the gap between germline ends came to 8 bases. This CDR3 region has 10 residues. CDR3: CSSGSTEAFF. The CDR3 region has the DNA TGCAGCAGTGGGAGCACTGAAGCTTTCTTT.